This entry concerns a single T cell receptor beta chain. This clonotype was found a few times. This clone's antigen is unknown. Within one base of it there is no much larger clone, and no base qualities were kept. The entry originates in a study of T-cell memory formation after mild COVID-19 (dated by TCRdb to the early 2020s). Regarding the complete study: Most TCR sequence clusters were specific to one of the two donors. In two donors, T-cell clones that expanded and contracted after mild COVID-19 were followed by sequencing TCRalpha and TCRbeta repertoires longitudinally. The cohort comprised two young, previously healthy adult volunteers, one female and one male. On the study overall, not on this receptor specifically: Only two mild cases were covered by the study, and larger cohorts that include severe cases with pre-infection samples were considered necessary. Some responding clones were detected in pre-infection memory, suggesting pre-existing cross-reactive memory T cells joined the SARS-CoV-2 response. SARS-CoV-2 specificity of the second-wave clones peaking on day 37 was not confirmed. Clones contracting from day 15 to 85 had balanced CD4/CD8 phenotypes, while a second wave expanding from day 15 to 37 was biased towards CD4+. Contracting CD4+ clones appeared mostly in the CM and EM memory subsets, whereas CD8+ clones were enriched in EMRA.

Ficoll-Paque density gradient centrifugation was the method used to isolate PBMCs. V is reduced by 5 bases and J by 8 bases, leaving a spacing of 9 bases between them. CDR1 and CDR2 are read off the germline V gene as SGHTA and FQGNSA. The CDR3 goes from the cysteine to the phenylalanine over 12 residues. Just CDR3 DNA is preserved here, 36 bases in frame from base 1. TCRdb shows the sequencer as Illumina NovaSeq 6000. TCRalpha and TCRbeta cDNA libraries were built by 5'RACE with constant-segment primers, adding sample barcodes and unique molecular identifiers. Trizol reagent was used to extract RNA from every sample. The libraries were amplified in two PCR steps, and the second step added a second sample barcode and Illumina TruSeq adapters. Libraries were sequenced on an Illumina NovaSeq with 2 x 150 bp paired-end reads. From the authors' description of their analysis: Demultiplexing of reads and collapsing into UMI-guided consensus sequences were performed with migec v1.2.7. Using mixcr v2.1.11, UMI consensuses were aligned to TRA and TRB V and J templates and then assembled into clonotypes. Clonotypes were classified as expanded or contracted when called significant by both edgeR and NoisET, with noise models trained on biological replicates. For edgeR calls, a false discovery rate-adjusted p below 0.01 and a log2 fold-change threshold of 1 were applied. As an exploratory analysis of dynamics, PCA with hierarchical clustering was applied to max-normalized trajectories of the 1000 most abundant clonotypes. Separately sequenced CD4+ and CD8+ repertoires were used to assign a CD4 or CD8 phenotype to each responding clone. Clones were called with MiXCR by TCRdb after fastp trimmed the public reads at Q25, and only in-frame beta chains were retained. Each record represents a unique CDR3 protein, reported with the most common genes and DNA among its rows. In this record, the V and J calls reflect TCRdb's handling and not the investigators' own analysis. The sample data list over 50,000 distinct CDR3 sequences, and approximately 9% of these were observed just once. Around 11% of the sample is in the top ten clones.

The chain is assembled from TRBV7-2 and TRBJ2-2; no D gene call is confident. What was sequenced was PBMCs or a T cell subset sorted from them (not recorded which). The receptor was isolated from an adult woman who had mild COVID-19 (a few samples of this study predate the infection). The sample titles of this study are shuffled in the database, so cell type and time point are left out; the donor was told from shared clones. The DNA sequence is given as TGTGCCAGCAGCATAAACCGGGGGGAGCTGTTTTTT. This codes for CASSINRGELFF.